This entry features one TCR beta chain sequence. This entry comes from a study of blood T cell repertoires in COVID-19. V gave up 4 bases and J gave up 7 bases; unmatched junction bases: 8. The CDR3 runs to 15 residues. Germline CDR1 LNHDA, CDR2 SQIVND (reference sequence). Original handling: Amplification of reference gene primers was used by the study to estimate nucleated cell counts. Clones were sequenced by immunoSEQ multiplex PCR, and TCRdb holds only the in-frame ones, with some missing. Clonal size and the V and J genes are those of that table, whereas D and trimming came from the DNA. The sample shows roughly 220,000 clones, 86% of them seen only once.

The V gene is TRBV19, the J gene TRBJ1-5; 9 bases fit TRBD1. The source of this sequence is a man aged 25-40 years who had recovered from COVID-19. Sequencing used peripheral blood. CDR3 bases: TGTGCCAGTAGTAACGAACAGGGGGCACGACAGCCCCAGCATTTT. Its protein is CASSNEQGARQPQHF.